The entry below describes one T cell receptor beta chain. This entry is derived from a study of blood T cell repertoires in COVID-19. In the study overall: The study drew acute and convalescent COVID-19 samples from the United States, Italy and Spain.

J gave up 1 base and V 5 bases, and 3 bases lay outside the gene matches. The CDR3 totals 16 residues. The V gene's germline CDR1 is KGHDR and CDR2 SFDVKD. Profiled with immunoSEQ multiplex PCR; TCRdb holds only in-frame clones, not every one. The sample yields around 70,000 clones, 80% seen once. Sequenced sample: peripheral blood. The chain is built from TRBV24-1 and TRBJ2-2, with 10 bases aligning to TRBD2. This clonotype originated in a human donor in a cohort sampled during active COVID-19. As DNA, the CDR3 is TGTGCCACCAGTGTTACTAGCGGGATGAACACCGGGGAGCTGTTTTTT. Protein sequence: CATSVTSGMNTGELFF.